Below, 8 T cell receptor beta chains from the same sample are listed, as sequenced in a study of memory CD4+ T cells and cytomegalovirus serostatus. Sequencing used immunoSEQ multiplex PCR; TCRdb keeps in-frame clones, though not all of them. The sample records some 73,000 clones, about 73% being singletons. The sort gate was single viable CD3+CD4+CD8-CD45RO+ cells for memory CD4+ T cells. Sequencing used memory CD4+ T cells from blood. All receptors come from an adult in good health and CMV-seropositive.

CDR3 amino acids: CASSLTSGNNEQFF. DNA for the CDR3: TGCGCCAGCAGCTTGACTAGCGGAAACAATGAGCAGTTCTTC. V and J are TRBV5-1 and TRBJ2-1; 8 bases match TRBD2. Trimming cost V 1 base and J 5 bases; bases outside gene matches: 2. The CDR3 runs to 14 residues. Germline assignment: CDR1 SGHRS and CDR2 YFSETQ. The full variable domain, in which reference TRBV5-1 and TRBJ2-1 provide the parts outside the CDR3, is KAGVTQTPRYLIKTRGQQVTLSCSPISGHRSVSWYQQTPGQGLQFLFEYFSETQRNKGNFPGRFSGRQFSNSRSEMNVSTLELGDSALYLCASSLTSGNNEQFFGPGTRLTVL.

This rearrangement joins TRBV5-8 to TRBJ2-1; D ambiguous. V dropped 5 bases and J dropped 8 bases, with 17 bases sitting between them. The germline gives CDR1 SGHTS, CDR2 YDEGEE. This CDR3 has 14 amino acids. The CDR3 loop is CASSPINPGYEQFF. In nucleotides, the CDR3 is TGTGCCAGCAGTCCAATCAACCCCGGATATGAGCAGTTCTTC.

This clone has just a few counts. The chain couples TRBV28 to TRBJ1-2; D gene unclear. CDR1 and CDR2 (germline): MDHEN, SYDVKM. V gave up 7 bases and J gave up 6 bases, with 18 bases separating them. The CDR3 runs to 14 residues. CDR3 residues: CASNIIGLRDGYTF. The CDR3 coding sequence is TGTGCCAGCAATATAATAGGCTTAAGAGATGGCTACACCTTC.

This sequence joins TRBV7-8 and TRBJ2-3, with D perhaps matching TRBD1 (5 bases). V was cut by 2 bases and J by 3 bases, with 9 bases left in between. CDR3 length equals 14 residues. CDR1 is SGHVS, CDR2 FQNEAQ, per germline. The CDR3 protein is CASSLSQGTDTQYF. The CDR3 bases are TGTGCCAGCAGCTTATCTCAGGGAACAGATACGCAGTATTTT.

With regard to this clone: The junction departs from germline at one end; a sequencing error may be responsible. The rearrangement links TRBV11-2 to TRBJ2-1; 7 nucleotides line up with TRBD1. CDR3 length: 13 amino acids. In germline, CDR1 is SGHAT, CDR2 FQNNGV. CDR3 amino acids: CASSLAEGAPQLF. CDR3 bases: TGTGCCAGCAGCTTAGCTGAGGGGGCCCCTCAGCTCTTC.

This clone turned up a few times. The CDR3 coding sequence is TGTGCCAGCAGTGACTCTTGGGACAGGGGTTCACCCCTCCACTTT. Translated: CASSDSWDRGSPLHF. The chain employs TRBV6-4 and TRBJ1-6, with 10 bases that match TRBD1. Trimming removed 0 bases from V and 9 bases from J; junction bases left unmatched: 2. Germline-derived CDR1 and CDR2 are MRHNA and SNTAGT. This CDR3 has 15 residues.

The chain employs TRBV10-3 and TRBJ2-7; 7 nucleotides align to TRBD2. The ends lost 3 bases at V and 2 bases at J; junction bases unmatched: 7. Germline lookup yields CDR1 ENHRY and CDR2 SYGVKD. This CDR3 region has 15 residues. The CDR3 sequence: CAISDRAGPTYEQYV. The DNA of the CDR3 is TGTGCCATCAGTGACCGAGCGGGACCCACCTACGAGCAGTACGTC.

The chain couples TRBV7-8 to TRBJ1-2; D might be TRBD1 (6 bases). V was cut by 1 base and J by 10 bases, with 25 bases left in between. Germline-derived CDR1 and CDR2 are SGHVS and FQNEAQ. CDR3 size: 17 residues. Written as DNA, the CDR3 is TGTGCCAGCAGCTTAGTGGGGGCCCTTAGGGGCTTTGGGTCCTACACCTTC. Its protein product is CASSLVGALRGFGSYTF.